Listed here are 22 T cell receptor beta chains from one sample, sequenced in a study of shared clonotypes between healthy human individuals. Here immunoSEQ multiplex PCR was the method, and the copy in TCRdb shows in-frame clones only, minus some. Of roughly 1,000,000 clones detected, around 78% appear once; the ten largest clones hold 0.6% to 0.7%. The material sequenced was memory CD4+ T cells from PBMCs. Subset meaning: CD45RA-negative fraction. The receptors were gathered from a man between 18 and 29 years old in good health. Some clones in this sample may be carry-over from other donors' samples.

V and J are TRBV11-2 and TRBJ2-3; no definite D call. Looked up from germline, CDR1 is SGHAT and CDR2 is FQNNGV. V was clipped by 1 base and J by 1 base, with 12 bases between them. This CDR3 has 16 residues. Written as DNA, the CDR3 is TGTGCCAGCAGCTTAGGGTCTCCCCCTGGCACAGATACGCAGTATTTT. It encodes CASSLGSPPGTDTQYF.

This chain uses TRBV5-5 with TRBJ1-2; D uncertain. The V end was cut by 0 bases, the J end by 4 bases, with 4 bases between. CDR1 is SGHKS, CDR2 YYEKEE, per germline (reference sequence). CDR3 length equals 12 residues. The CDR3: CASSLDIYGYTF. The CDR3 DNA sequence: TGTGCCAGCAGCTTGGATATCTATGGCTACACCTTC.

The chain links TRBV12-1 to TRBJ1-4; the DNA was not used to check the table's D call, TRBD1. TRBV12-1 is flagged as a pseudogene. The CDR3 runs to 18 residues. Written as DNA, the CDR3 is TGTGCCAGCAGCCGACCGGGGGGACTGGACAGGGAGCACGAAAAACTGTTTTTT. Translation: CASSRPGGLDREHEKLFF.

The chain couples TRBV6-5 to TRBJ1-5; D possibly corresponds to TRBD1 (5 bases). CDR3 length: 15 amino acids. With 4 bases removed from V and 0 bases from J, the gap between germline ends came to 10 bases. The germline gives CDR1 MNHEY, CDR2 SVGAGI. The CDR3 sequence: CASSSDRYSNQPQHF. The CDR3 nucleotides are TGTGCCAGCAGTTCCGACAGATATAGCAATCAGCCCCAGCATTTT.

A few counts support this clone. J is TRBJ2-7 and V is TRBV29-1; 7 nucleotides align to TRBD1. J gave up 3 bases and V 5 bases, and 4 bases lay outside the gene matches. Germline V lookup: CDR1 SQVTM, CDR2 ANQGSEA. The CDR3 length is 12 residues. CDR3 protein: CSVLTGDYEQYF. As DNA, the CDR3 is TGCAGCGTTCTTACAGGGGACTACGAGCAGTACTTC.

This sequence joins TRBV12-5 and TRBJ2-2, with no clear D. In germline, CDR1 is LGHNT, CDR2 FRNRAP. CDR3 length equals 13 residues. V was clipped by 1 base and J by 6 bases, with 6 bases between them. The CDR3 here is CASGLGPPGELFF. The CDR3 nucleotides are TGTGCTAGTGGTTTGGGGCCCCCCGGGGAGCTGTTTTTT.

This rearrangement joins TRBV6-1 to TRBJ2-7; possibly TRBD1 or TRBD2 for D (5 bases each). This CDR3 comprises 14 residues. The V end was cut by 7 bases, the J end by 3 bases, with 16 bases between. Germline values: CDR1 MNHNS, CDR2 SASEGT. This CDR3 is CASNRGGASYEQYF. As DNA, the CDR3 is TGTGCCAGCAACCGGGGCGGAGCGAGCTACGAGCAGTACTTC.

The CDR3 loop is CASSPGQGGLNTEAFF. The CDR3 DNA reads as TGCGCCAGCAGCCCCGGACAGGGGGGACTGAACACTGAAGCTTTCTTT. J is TRBJ1-1 and V is TRBV5-1; 10 bases are a match to TRBD1. With 4 bases clipped from V and 0 bases from J, the junction kept 6 bases outside the gene matches. CDR1 and CDR2 from the germline V gene are SGHRS and YFSETQ. The CDR3 spans 16 residues.

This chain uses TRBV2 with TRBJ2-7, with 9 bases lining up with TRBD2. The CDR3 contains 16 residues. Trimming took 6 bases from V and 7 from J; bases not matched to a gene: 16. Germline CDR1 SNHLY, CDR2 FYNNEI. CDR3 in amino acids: CASRGSGGRASVEQYF. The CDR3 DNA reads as TGTGCCAGCAGAGGGTCTGGCGGGAGGGCCTCGGTTGAGCAGTACTTC.

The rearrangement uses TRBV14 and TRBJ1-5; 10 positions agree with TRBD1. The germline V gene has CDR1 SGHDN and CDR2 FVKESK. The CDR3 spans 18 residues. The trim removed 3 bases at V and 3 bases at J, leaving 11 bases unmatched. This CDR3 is CASSQINRDRGTNQPQHF. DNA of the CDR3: TGTGCCAGCAGCCAGATTAACCGGGACAGGGGCACCAATCAGCCCCAGCATTTT.

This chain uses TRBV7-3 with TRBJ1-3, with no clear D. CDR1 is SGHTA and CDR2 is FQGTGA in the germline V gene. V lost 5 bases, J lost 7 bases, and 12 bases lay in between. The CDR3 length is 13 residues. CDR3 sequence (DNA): TGTGCCAGCAGCAGTGGACGCGGTAACACCATATATTTT. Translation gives CASSSGRGNTIYF.

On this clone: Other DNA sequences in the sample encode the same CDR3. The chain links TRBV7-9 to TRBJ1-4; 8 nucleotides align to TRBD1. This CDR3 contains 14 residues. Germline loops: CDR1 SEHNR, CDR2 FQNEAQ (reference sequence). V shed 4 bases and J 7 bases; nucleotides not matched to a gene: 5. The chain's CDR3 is CASSSRTGGEKLFF. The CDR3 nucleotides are TGTGCCAGCAGCTCGCGTACAGGGGGTGAAAAACTGTTTTTT.

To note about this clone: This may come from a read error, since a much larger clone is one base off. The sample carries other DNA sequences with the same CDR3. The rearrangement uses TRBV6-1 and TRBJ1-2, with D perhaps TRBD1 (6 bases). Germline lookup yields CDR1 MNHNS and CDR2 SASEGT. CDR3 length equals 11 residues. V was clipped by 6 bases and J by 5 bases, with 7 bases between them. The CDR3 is CASSTGYGYTF. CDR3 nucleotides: TGTGCCAGCAGCACAGGGTATGGCTACACCTTC.

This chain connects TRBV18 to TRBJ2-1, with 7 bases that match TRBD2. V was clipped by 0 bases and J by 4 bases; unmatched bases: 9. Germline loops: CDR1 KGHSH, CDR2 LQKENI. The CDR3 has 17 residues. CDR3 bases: TGTGCCAGCTCACCACCGGGGTCAAGCGGGAAGTACAATGAGCAGTTCTTC. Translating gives CASSPPGSSGKYNEQFF. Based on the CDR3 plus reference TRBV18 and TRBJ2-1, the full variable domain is NAGVMQNPRHLVRRRGQEARLRCSPMKGHSHVYWYRQLPEEGLKFMVYLQKENIIDESGMPKERFSAEFPKEGPSILRIQQVVRGDSAAYFCASSPPGSSGKYNEQFFGPGTRLTVL.

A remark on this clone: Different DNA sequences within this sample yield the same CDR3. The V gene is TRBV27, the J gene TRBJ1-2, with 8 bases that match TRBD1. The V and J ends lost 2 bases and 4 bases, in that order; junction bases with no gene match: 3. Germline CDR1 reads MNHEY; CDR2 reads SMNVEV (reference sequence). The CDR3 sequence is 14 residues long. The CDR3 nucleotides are TGTGCCAGCAGTTTAGGACAGGGAGCCTATGGCTACACCTTC. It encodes CASSLGQGAYGYTF.

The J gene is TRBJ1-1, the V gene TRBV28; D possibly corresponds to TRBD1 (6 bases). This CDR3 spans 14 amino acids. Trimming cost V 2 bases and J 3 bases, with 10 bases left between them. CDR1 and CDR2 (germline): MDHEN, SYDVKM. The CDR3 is CASSLDRLDTEAFF. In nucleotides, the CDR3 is TGTGCCAGCAGTTTAGACAGGTTGGACACTGAAGCTTTCTTT.

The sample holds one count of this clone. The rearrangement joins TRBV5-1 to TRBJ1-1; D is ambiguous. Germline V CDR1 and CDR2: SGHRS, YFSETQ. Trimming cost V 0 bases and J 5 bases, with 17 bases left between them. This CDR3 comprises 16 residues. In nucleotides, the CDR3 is TGCGCCAGCAGCTTGGCGTACGGTGGGGTCGTGACTGAAGCTTTCTTT. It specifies CASSLAYGGVVTEAFF.

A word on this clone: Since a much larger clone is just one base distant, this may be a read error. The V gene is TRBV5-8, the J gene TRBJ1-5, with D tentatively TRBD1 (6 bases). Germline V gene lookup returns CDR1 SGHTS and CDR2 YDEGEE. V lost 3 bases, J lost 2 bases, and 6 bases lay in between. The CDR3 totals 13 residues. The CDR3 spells CASSYRGNQPQHF. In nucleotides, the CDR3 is TGTGCCAGCAGCTACAGGGGCAATCAGCCCCAGCATTTT.

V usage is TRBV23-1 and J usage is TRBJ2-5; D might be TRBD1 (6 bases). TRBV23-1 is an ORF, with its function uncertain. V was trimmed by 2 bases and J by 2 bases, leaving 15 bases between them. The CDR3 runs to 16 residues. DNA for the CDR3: TGCGCCAGCAGTCAACCCACGGCGGACAGACAAGAGACCCAGTACTTC. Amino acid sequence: CASSQPTADRQETQYF.

CDR3 sequence reads: CASSSSRTASTDTQYF. The CDR3 DNA sequence: TGTGCCAGCAGCTCCTCGCGGACCGCAAGCACAGATACGCAGTATTTT. The chain combines TRBV5-6 with TRBJ2-3, with D unresolved. The V end was cut by 3 bases, the J end by 0 bases, with 14 bases between. Germline CDR1 and CDR2: SGHDT and YYEEEE. The CDR3 sequence is 16 residues long.

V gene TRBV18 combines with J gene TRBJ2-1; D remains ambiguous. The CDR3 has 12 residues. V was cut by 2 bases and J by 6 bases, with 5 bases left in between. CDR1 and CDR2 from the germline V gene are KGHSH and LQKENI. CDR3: CASSPAINEQFF. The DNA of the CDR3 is TGTGCCAGCTCACCAGCAATCAATGAGCAGTTCTTC.

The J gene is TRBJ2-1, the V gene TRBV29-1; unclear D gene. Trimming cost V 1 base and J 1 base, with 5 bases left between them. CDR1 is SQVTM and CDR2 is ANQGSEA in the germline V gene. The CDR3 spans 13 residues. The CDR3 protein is CSVEGRSYNEQFF. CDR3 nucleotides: TGCAGCGTTGAAGGGAGATCCTACAATGAGCAGTTCTTC.